This T cell receptor (beta chain) was sequenced in a study of cytotoxic CD8 clonotypes in ibrutinib-treated CLL. Overall study: Collecting the response samples happened after a median approximately 11 months of treatment, with a range of 6 to 36.

The germline V gene encodes CDR1 PRHDT and CDR2 FYEKMQ (reference sequence). This CDR3 contains 19 residues. Trimming cost V 4 bases and J 3 bases; bases outside gene matches: 17. Whole-study results and caveats: An increase in clonality occurred at ibrutinib response, followed by a return toward baseline at progression. Patients with sustained remission and those progressing were sampled at differing times.

This clone was counted once. What it binds is not known. Some clones are missing from TCRdb's copy, which holds only in-frame ones; the method was immunoSEQ multiplex PCR. The repertoire has some 150,000 clones, around three quarters of them found once; the top ten carry 9.5% to 15%. The clonotype was recovered from a human donor with chronic lymphocytic leukemia. Source: PBMCs, taken after 12 months of ibrutinib treatment. V and J are TRBV13 and TRBJ2-2; TRBD2 agrees at 7 bases. Written as DNA, the CDR3 is TGTGCCAGCAGCTCCCCGTGGGGGGGTGCCTCTCGAGACACCGGGGAGCTGTTTTTT. Translated: CASSSPWGGASRDTGELFF.